One and the same sample provided the 17 T cell receptor beta chains below, sequenced in a study of beta chain features in type 1 diabetes. Study-wide findings and caveats: Among all four CD4+ subsets, Type 1 diabetes patients had TCRB CDR3s that were moderately but significantly shorter.

These receptors are not linked to any known antigen. Every isolated RNA sample was fully reverse transcribed, so sequencing captured expressed TCRB transcripts. Clones were read by immunoSEQ multiplex PCR, and TCRdb kept only the in-frame ones, dropping some. The repertoire includes some 240,000 clones, approximately 16% of them detected once, and approximately 0.086% sits in the top ten. The sequenced material came from naive CD4+ T cells from blood. The origin of the receptors is a young man with type 1 diabetes.

This clone was seen only once. The genes are TRBV9 and TRBJ1-1; maybe TRBD1 (5 bases). The CDR3 covers 13 residues. Trimming left V 7 bases short and J 3 bases short, with 13 bases between. Germline V CDR1 and CDR2: SGDLS, YYNGEE. As DNA, the CDR3 is TGTGCCAGCGGATCCCGCAGGGACACTGAAGCTTTCTTT. This sequence encodes CASGSRRDTEAFF.

There are a few counts of this clone. V is TRBV30 and J is TRBJ1-4; D gene unclear. Germline V gene lookup returns CDR1 GTSNPN and CDR2 SVGIG (reference sequence). Trimming pared 3 bases from V and 7 bases from J, leaving 15 bases between. The CDR3 is made up of 14 amino acids. CDR3 amino acids: CAWSAPRGREKLFF. The DNA for the CDR3 is TGTGCCTGGAGCGCCCCTCGTGGGCGTGAAAAACTGTTTTTT.

J is TRBJ2-2 and V is TRBV4-1, with 9 nucleotides matching TRBD2. Unmatched junction bases numbered 9, after V lost 4 bases and J lost 6 bases. The CDR3 has 16 amino acids. Germline CDR1 and CDR2: MGHRA and YSYEKL. This chain's CDR3 is CASSREAGGFPGELFF. The DNA for the CDR3 is TGCGCCAGCAGCCGTGAGGCGGGAGGGTTCCCCGGGGAGCTGTTTTTT.

This clone has only a few counts. The chain combines TRBV7-9 with TRBJ2-6; no clear D gene. V gave up 5 bases and J gave up 10 bases, with 6 bases separating them. Germline assignment: CDR1 SEHNR and CDR2 FQNEAQ (reference sequence). The CDR3 is made up of 11 amino acids. The CDR3 here is CASSPYNVLTF. In DNA, the CDR3 is TGTGCCAGCAGCCCATATAACGTCCTGACTTTC. Drawing the rest from reference TRBV7-9 and TRBJ2-6, the complete variable domain is DTGVSQNPRHKITKRGQNVTFRCDPISEHNRLYWYRQTLGQGPEFLTYFQNEAQLEKSRLLSDRFSAERPKGSFSTLEIQRTEQGDSAMYLCASSPYNVLTFGAGSRLTVL.

This clone was seen only a few times. This chain connects TRBV7-2 to TRBJ2-1, with a possible D match to TRBD2 (6 bases). Germline loops: CDR1 SGHTA, CDR2 FQGNSA. The CDR3 spans 16 residues. V was cut by 2 bases and J by 5 bases, with 16 bases left in between. The CDR3 nucleotides are TGTGCCAGCAGCTTATTCGGGGGAGGCCTGAACAATGAGCAGTTCTTC. Encoded protein: CASSLFGGGLNNEQFF.

This clone was counted only a few times. The genes are TRBV30 and TRBJ1-1; D may be TRBD1 (5 bases). Germline V lookup: CDR1 GTSNPN, CDR2 SVGIG (reference sequence). The CDR3 has 14 amino acids. V was shortened by 2 bases and J by 1 base, with 11 bases between the two germline ends. In DNA form, the CDR3 reads TGTGCCTGGAGTCAATCAACAGGGAACACTGAAGCTTTCTTT. The encoded protein is CAWSQSTGNTEAFF.

The CDR3: CASSPPPGQGHYGYTF. The CDR3 region has the DNA TGTGCCAGCAGCCCACCCCCGGGACAGGGACACTATGGCTACACCTTC. The chain has TRBV7-2 and TRBJ1-2; TRBD1 agrees at 9 bases. The V and J ends lost 5 bases and 3 bases, in that order; junction bases with no gene match: 10. Germline V gene lookup returns CDR1 SGHTA and CDR2 FQGNSA. This CDR3 comprises 16 residues.

Only a few counts were recorded for this clone. V and J are TRBV28 and TRBJ2-3; D ambiguous. Germline values: CDR1 MDHEN, CDR2 SYDVKM. The CDR3 is made up of 10 amino acids. Trimming took 6 bases from V and 5 from J, leaving 3 bases between them. The CDR3 DNA sequence: TGTGCCAGCAGACGAGATACGCAGTATTTT. This gives the protein CASRRDTQYF.

In its sample, this clone was seen a few times. The J gene is TRBJ1-2, the V gene TRBV6-5, with TRBD1 matching 9 bases. The V gene end was trimmed by 5 bases and the J gene end by 8 bases; junction bases not matched to a gene: 6. This CDR3 region has 13 residues. Germline-derived CDR1 and CDR2 are MNHEY and SVGAGI. In nucleotides, the CDR3 is TGTGCCAGCAGTCACACAGGGGGCCCGGGCTACACCTTC. This gives the protein CASSHTGGPGYTF.

Details on this clone: In the same sample, other DNA sequences code for this CDR3. V gene TRBV7-9 combines with J gene TRBJ2-5; unclear D gene. The V end was cut by 5 bases, the J end by 5 bases, with 3 bases between. Germline V lookup: CDR1 SEHNR, CDR2 FQNEAQ (reference sequence). This CDR3 has 10 amino acids. CDR3 coding DNA: TGTGCCAGCAGCGAGGAGACCCAGTACTTC. Translating it yields CASSEETQYF.

Written as DNA, the CDR3 is TGTGCCAGCAGTTTGAGCAGGATGGGATCTAGCGGGAGGCTAAGGGATACGCAGTATTTT. Translating gives CASSLSRMGSSGRLRDTQYF. This sequence joins TRBV28 and TRBJ2-3; 11 bases align to TRBD2. Per the germline V gene, CDR1 is MDHEN and CDR2 is SYDVKM. The CDR3 contains 20 residues. Trimming at V came to 3 bases and at J to 6 bases, leaving 20 bases not matched to a gene.

This clone was recorded a few times. The J gene is TRBJ2-7, the V gene TRBV5-1; tentative D call: TRBD1 (5 bases). CDR3 length: 13 amino acids. Trimming removed 0 bases from V and 1 base from J, with 5 bases in between. CDR1 and CDR2 (germline): SGHRS, YFSETQ. DNA of the CDR3: TGCGCCAGCAGCTTGGGACAGTCCTACGAGCAGTACTTC. It translates to CASSLGQSYEQYF.

The rearrangement links TRBV30 to TRBJ2-1; 9 nucleotides agree with TRBD2. V was pared by 4 bases and J by 6 bases, with 4 bases of the junction left unmatched. Germline values: CDR1 GTSNPN, CDR2 SVGIG (reference sequence). This CDR3 contains 13 residues. CDR3 bases: TGTGCCTGGAAGTGGCGGGAGGGCAATGAGCAGTTCTTC. Residues: CAWKWREGNEQFF.

This clone was recorded a few times. The chain employs TRBV5-6 and TRBJ2-5, with TRBD2 matching over 7 bases. The V gene's germline CDR1 is SGHDT and CDR2 YYEEEE. Losses at the gene ends were 1 base for V and 4 bases for J; bases not matched to a gene: 4. The length of the CDR3 is 14 residues. The CDR3: CASSLRGGAETQYF. The CDR3 DNA follows: TGTGCCAGCAGCTTGAGGGGAGGGGCAGAGACCCAGTACTTC.

This rearrangement joins TRBV30 to TRBJ2-4, with D hard to call. Germline V CDR1 and CDR2: GTSNPN, SVGIG (reference sequence). The CDR3 covers 14 residues. Trimming removed 2 bases from V and 0 bases from J, with 8 bases in between. CDR3 region: CAWSPLIAKNIQYF. CDR3 sequence (DNA): TGTGCCTGGAGTCCACTTATAGCCAAAAACATTCAGTACTTC.

The J gene is TRBJ2-7, the V gene TRBV25-1, with D unresolved. Trimming pared 6 bases from V and 2 bases from J, leaving 8 bases between. This CDR3 is 12 amino acids long. Germline-derived CDR1 and CDR2 are MGHDK and SYGVNS. CDR3 in amino acids: CASSGQPYEQYF. The CDR3 DNA follows: TGTGCCAGCAGCGGTCAGCCCTACGAGCAGTACTTC.

CDR3 DNA sequence: TGTGCCAGCAGCAACACAGGGGCCCCCTACGAGCAGTACTTC. This gives the protein CASSNTGAPYEQYF. The chain links TRBV7-6 to TRBJ2-7, with 7 bases matching TRBD1. This CDR3 is 14 amino acids long. Germline V gene sequence: CDR1 SGHVS, CDR2 FNYEAQ. The ends lost 5 bases at V and 2 bases at J; junction bases unmatched: 6.